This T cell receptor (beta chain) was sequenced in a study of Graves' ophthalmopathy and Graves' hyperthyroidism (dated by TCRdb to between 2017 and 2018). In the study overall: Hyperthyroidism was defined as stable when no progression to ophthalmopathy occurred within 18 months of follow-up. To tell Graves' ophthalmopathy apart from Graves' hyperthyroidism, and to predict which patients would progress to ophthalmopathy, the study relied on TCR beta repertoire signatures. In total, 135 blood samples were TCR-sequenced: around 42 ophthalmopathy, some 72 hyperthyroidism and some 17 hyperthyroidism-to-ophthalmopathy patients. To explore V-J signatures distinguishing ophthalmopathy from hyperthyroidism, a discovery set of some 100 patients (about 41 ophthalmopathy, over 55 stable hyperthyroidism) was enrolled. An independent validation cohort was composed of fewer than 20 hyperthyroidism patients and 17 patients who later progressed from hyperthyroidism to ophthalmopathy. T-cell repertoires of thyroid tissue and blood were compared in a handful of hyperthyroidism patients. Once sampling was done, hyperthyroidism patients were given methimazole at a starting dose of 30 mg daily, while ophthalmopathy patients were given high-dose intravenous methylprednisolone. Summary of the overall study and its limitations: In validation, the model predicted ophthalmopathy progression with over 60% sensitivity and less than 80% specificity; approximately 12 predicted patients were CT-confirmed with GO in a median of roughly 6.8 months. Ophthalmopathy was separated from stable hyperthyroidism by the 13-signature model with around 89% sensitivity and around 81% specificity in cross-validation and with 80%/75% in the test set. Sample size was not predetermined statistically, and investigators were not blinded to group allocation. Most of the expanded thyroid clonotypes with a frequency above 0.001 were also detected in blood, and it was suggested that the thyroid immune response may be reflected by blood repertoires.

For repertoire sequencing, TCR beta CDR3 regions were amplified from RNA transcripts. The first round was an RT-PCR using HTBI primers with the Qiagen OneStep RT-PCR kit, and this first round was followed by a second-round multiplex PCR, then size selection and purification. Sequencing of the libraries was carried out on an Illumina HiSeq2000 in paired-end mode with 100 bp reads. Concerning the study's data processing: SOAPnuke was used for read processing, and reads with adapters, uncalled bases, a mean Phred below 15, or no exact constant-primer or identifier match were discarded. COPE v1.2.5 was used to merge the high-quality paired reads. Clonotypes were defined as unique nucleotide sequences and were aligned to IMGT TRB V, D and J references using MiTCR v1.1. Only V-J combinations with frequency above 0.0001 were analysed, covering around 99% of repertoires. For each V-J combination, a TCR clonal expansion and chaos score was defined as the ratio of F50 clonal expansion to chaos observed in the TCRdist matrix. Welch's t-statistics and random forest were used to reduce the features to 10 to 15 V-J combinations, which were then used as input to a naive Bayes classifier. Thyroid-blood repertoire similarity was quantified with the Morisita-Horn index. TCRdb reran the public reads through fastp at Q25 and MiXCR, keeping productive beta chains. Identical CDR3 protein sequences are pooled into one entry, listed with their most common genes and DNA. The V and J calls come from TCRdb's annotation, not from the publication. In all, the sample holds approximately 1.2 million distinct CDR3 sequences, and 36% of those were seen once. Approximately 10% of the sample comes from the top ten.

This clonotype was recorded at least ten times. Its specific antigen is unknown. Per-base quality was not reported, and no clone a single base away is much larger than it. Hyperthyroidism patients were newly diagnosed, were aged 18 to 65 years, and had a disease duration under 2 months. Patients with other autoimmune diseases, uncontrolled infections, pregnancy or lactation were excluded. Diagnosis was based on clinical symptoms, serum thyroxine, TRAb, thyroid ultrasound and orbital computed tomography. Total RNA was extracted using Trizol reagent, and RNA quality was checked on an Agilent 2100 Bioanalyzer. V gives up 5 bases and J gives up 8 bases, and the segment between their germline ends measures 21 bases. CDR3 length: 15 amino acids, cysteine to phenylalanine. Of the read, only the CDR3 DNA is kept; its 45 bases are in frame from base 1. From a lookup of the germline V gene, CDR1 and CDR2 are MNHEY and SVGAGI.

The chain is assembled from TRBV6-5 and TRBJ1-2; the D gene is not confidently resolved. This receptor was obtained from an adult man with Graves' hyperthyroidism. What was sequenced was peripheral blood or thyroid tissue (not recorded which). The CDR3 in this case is CASSDLSTPLGGYTF. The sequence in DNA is TGTGCCAGCAGTGACCTCAGCACGCCATTAGGCGGCTACACCTTC.